A single sample is the source of the 25 T cell receptor beta chains below, sequenced in a study of T cell responses to AZD1222 COVID-19 vaccine. The repertoire was sequenced with immunoSEQ multiplex PCR; TCRdb's copy has only in-frame clones and lacks some. The sample gives around 110,000 clones, 80% to 85% of which show up once; 9.4% is in the top ten. This specimen was peripheral blood, taken on day 0 of AZD1222 vaccination. The receptors stem from an adult in good health.

The rearrangement joins TRBV28 to TRBJ1-2, with 8 positions matching TRBD1. The junction had 12 bases not matched to a gene; V was cut back by 10 bases and J by 8 bases. Germline V gene data show CDR1 as MDHEN and CDR2 as SYDVKM. This CDR3 is 13 amino acids long. The CDR3 sequence: CAIAGGIFDGYTF. The CDR3 DNA sequence: TGTGCCATAGCAGGGGGCATATTTGACGGCTACACCTTC.

This clone was counted a few times. The genes are TRBV28 and TRBJ2-7, with 7 bases fitting TRBD2. CDR3 length: 13 amino acids. The V and J ends lost 0 bases and 5 bases, in that order; junction bases with no gene match: 1. Germline V lookup: CDR1 MDHEN, CDR2 SYDVKM. Here the CDR3 reads CASSLWAGDEQYF. The CDR3 coding sequence is TGTGCCAGCAGTTTATGGGCGGGGGACGAGCAGTACTTC. Full variable domain (rest looked up from reference TRBV28 and TRBJ2-7): DVKVTQSSRYLVKRTGEKVFLECVQDMDHENMFWYRQDPGLGLRLIYFSYDVKMKEKGDIPEGYSVSREKKERFSLILESASTNQTSMYLCASSLWAGDEQYFGPGTRLTVT.

This sequence joins TRBV5-4 and TRBJ2-5; maybe TRBD1 (5 bases). Germline values: CDR1 SGHNT, CDR2 YYREEE (reference sequence). CDR3 size: 14 residues. Trimming shortened V by 4 bases and J by 6 bases, and 16 bases separated the two germline ends. CDR3 nucleotides: TGTGCCAGCAGCGACCGCATAGGGGATAAGACCCAGTACTTC. Protein: CASSDRIGDKTQYF.

This clone was detected only a few times. The CDR3 loop is CASSVGENTEAFF. CDR3 bases: TGTGCCAGCTCAGTGGGGGAGAACACTGAAGCTTTCTTT. The chain couples TRBV18 to TRBJ1-1, with D possibly being TRBD1 (5 bases). Per germline, CDR1 KGHSH and CDR2 LQKENI. V was clipped by 5 bases and J by 1 base, with 8 bases between them. The CDR3 totals 13 residues.

V gene TRBV9 combines with J gene TRBJ2-2; D is undetermined. This CDR3 contains 13 residues. Germline-derived CDR1 and CDR2 are SGDLS and YYNGEE. Between the trimmed V and J ends, which lost 1 base and 5 bases, there was a span of 6 bases. The chain's CDR3 is CASSVYLTGELFF. The CDR3 DNA is TGTGCCAGCAGCGTATATCTAACCGGGGAGCTGTTTTTT. Full variable domain (missing parts from reference TRBV9 and TRBJ2-2): DSGVTQTPKHLITATGQRVTLRCSPRSGDLSVYWYQQSLDQGLQFLIQYYNGEERAKGNILERFSAQQFPDLHSELNLSSLELGDSALYFCASSVYLTGELFFGEGSRLTVL.

This chain links TRBV5-4 with TRBJ1-5, with D hard to call. CDR1 and CDR2 (germline): SGHNT, YYREEE (reference sequence). V lost 2 bases to trimming and J lost 2 bases, with 14 bases between them. The CDR3 loop spans 16 amino acids. Here the CDR3 reads CASSLSPSGGNQPQHF. CDR3 nucleotide sequence: TGTGCCAGCAGCTTAAGTCCATCGGGCGGCAATCAGCCCCAGCATTTT. The full variable domain, its missing parts supplied by reference TRBV5-4 and TRBJ1-5, is ETGVTQSPTHLIKTRGQQVTLRCSSQSGHNTVSWYQQALGQGPQFIFQYYREEENGRGNFPPRFSGLQFPNYSSELNVNALELDDSALYLCASSLSPSGGNQPQHFGDGTRLSIL.

V is TRBV12-3 or TRBV12-4 and J is TRBJ2-5; the D gene is possibly TRBD2 (5 bases). CDR3 length: 13 amino acids. Trimming shortened V by 7 bases and J by 2 bases, and 11 bases separated the two germline ends. The CDR3 nucleotides are TGTGCCAGCACCTCCAGCGGACAAGAGACCCAGTACTTC. Amino acid sequence: CASTSSGQETQYF.

The chain uses TRBV5-4 and TRBJ2-5; D perhaps matches TRBD2 (7 bases). Looked up from germline, CDR1 is SGHNT and CDR2 is YYREEE (reference sequence). Trimming took 3 bases from V and 0 from J, leaving 12 bases between them. This CDR3 region has 15 residues. This chain's CDR3 is CASSSLGGDQETQYF. CDR3 coding DNA: TGTGCCAGCAGCTCCCTAGGGGGGGACCAAGAGACCCAGTACTTC.

Regarding this clone: Germline is not matched at one junction end, which may reflect a read error. The chain joins TRBV7-7 to TRBJ2-1; 8 nucleotides agree with TRBD2. This CDR3 contains 15 residues. Germline CDR1 and CDR2: SSHAT and FNYEAQ (reference sequence). The CDR3 bases are TGTGCTAGCAGCTTAGGCGGGGGGCCAAAGGATGAGCAGTTCTTC. It translates to CASSLGGGPKDEQFF.

This clone was seen only once. The chain employs TRBV19 and TRBJ2-3, with D possibly being TRBD2 (5 bases). The V and J ends lost 7 bases and 4 bases respectively, with 24 bases between them. This CDR3 region has 17 residues. Germline values: CDR1 LNHDA, CDR2 SQIVND (reference sequence). The CDR3 loop is CASTRSMGTGIPDTQYF. For the CDR3, the DNA is TGTGCCAGTACCCGATCGATGGGAACGGGGATCCCAGATACGCAGTATTTT.

The V gene is TRBV2, the J gene TRBJ1-4; D is possibly TRBD1 (5 bases). Trimming cost V 4 bases and J 0 bases, with 9 bases left between them. Germline CDR1 SNHLY, CDR2 FYNNEI. CDR3 length: 15 amino acids. CDR3 DNA sequence: TGTGCCAGCAGTGGGCAGGGATCAACTAATGAAAAACTGTTTTTT. Its protein is CASSGQGSTNEKLFF.

The V gene is TRBV6-5, the J gene TRBJ1-3; unclear D gene. Trimming pared 9 bases from V and 4 bases from J, leaving 7 bases between. Germline CDR1 is MNHEY and CDR2 is SVGAGI. This CDR3 has 11 residues. CDR3 DNA sequence: TGTGCCAGTTCGAGGGGAAACACCATATATTTT. Its protein is CASSRGNTIYF.

J is TRBJ1-2 and V is TRBV6-5, with D uncertain. The CDR3 has 10 residues. Germline CDR1 and CDR2: MNHEY and SVGAGI. V dropped 7 bases and J dropped 5 bases, with 5 bases sitting between them. The CDR3 DNA reads as TGTGCCAGCACCTTGTATGGCTACACCTTC. It translates to CASTLYGYTF.

The chain combines TRBV20-1 with TRBJ2-5; the D gene is possibly TRBD2 (6 bases). V lost 3 bases and J lost 5, with 25 bases in between. This CDR3 comprises 17 residues. Germline lookup yields CDR1 DFQATT and CDR2 SNEGSKA (reference sequence). CDR3 loop: CSASWARDSYVGETQYF. In nucleotides, the CDR3 is TGCAGTGCTAGTTGGGCCCGGGACTCCTACGTGGGCGAGACCCAGTACTTC.

The chain uses TRBV19 and TRBJ2-2, with TRBD2 as a possible D gene (6 bases). V was clipped by 5 bases and J by 4 bases, with 17 bases between them. In germline, CDR1 is LNHDA, CDR2 SQIVND (reference sequence). The CDR3 has 16 amino acids. CDR3 protein: CASSSSATRLTGELFF. DNA of the CDR3: TGTGCCAGTAGTTCTTCGGCGACTAGACTCACCGGGGAGCTGTTTTTT.

About this clone itself: It is unclear where the CDR3 begins or ends on the DNA, so no DNA is shown, and the CDR3 is as TCRdb lists it. The chain's CDR3 is CARSLVFVGAGNTIYF. The rearrangement uses TRBV7-5 and TRBJ1-3; the table assigns TRBD1, which was not confirmed against the DNA. TRBV7-5 is marked as a pseudogene. Ends included, the CDR3 has 16 residues.

The V and J genes are TRBV18 and TRBJ1-2, with a tentative D call TRBD1 (5 bases). Looked up from germline, CDR1 is KGHSH and CDR2 is LQKENI. Trimming removed 3 bases at V and 4 bases at J, with 12 bases between. The CDR3 length is 14 residues. The CDR3 spells CASSPDQGVYGYTF. CDR3 DNA: TGTGCCAGCTCACCTGACCAGGGCGTCTATGGCTACACCTTC.

The chain links TRBV18 to TRBJ2-7, with 7 bases that match TRBD2. The CDR3 contains 14 residues. V lost 0 bases, J lost 7 bases, and 6 bases stayed unmatched. Per germline, CDR1 KGHSH and CDR2 LQKENI. The CDR3 loop is CASSPPGLNLEQYF. CDR3 DNA: TGTGCCAGCTCACCACCGGGACTAAATCTTGAGCAGTACTTC.

The chain couples TRBV6-5 to TRBJ2-5; D gene uncertain. Germline-derived CDR1 and CDR2 are MNHEY and SVGAGI. The CDR3 has 13 amino acids. V shed 6 bases and J shed 2 bases, with 10 bases lying between them. The CDR3 region has the DNA TGTGCCAGCAGCCCACTACTTCAAGAGACCCAGTACTTC. Encoded protein: CASSPLLQETQYF.

This rearrangement joins TRBV28 to TRBJ1-5; D is ambiguous. Germline values: CDR1 MDHEN, CDR2 SYDVKM. This CDR3 is 12 amino acids long. V lost 6 bases and J 5 bases, leaving 8 bases between the germline ends. The CDR3 region is CASRPNHQPQHF. CDR3 in DNA: TGTGCCAGCAGACCCAATCATCAGCCCCAGCATTTT.

In nucleotides, the CDR3 is TGTGCCAGCAGTTACTCGAGAACAGGGCTGTATGGCTACACCTTC. Residues: CASSYSRTGLYGYTF. V gene TRBV6-5 combines with J gene TRBJ1-2; D may be TRBD1 (6 bases). Germline loops: CDR1 MNHEY, CDR2 SVGAGI. The CDR3 has 15 amino acids. V was clipped by 0 bases and J by 5 bases, with 13 bases between them.

The chain joins TRBV3-1 (or the pseudogene TRBV3-2) to TRBJ1-2; D unresolved. CDR3 size: 14 residues. Germline V gene data show CDR1 as LGHDT and CDR2 as YNNKEL (reference sequence). Trimming stripped 2 bases from V and 8 bases from J, with 15 bases between. The CDR3 spells CASSQPQEGKGYTF. In nucleotides, the CDR3 is TGTGCCAGCAGCCAACCCCAGGAAGGGAAGGGCTACACCTTC.

As regards this clone: One end of the junction fails to match germline, which may point to a read error. V gene TRBV7-7 combines with J gene TRBJ1-6, with D hard to call. The germline V gene encodes CDR1 SSHAT and CDR2 FNYEAQ (reference sequence). The CDR3 loop spans 13 amino acids. The CDR3 DNA sequence: TGTGCTAGCAGCTTAACCCTCGGATCACCCCTCCACTTT. Encoded protein: CASSLTLGSPLHF. Filled out from reference TRBV7-7 and TRBJ1-6, the complete variable domain reads GAGVSQSPRYKVTKRGQDVTLRCDPISSHATLYWYQQALGQGPEFLTYFNYEAQPDKSGLPSDRFSAERPEGSISTLTIQRTEQRDSAMYRCASSLTLGSPLHFGNGTRLTVT.

This clone has just one count. The CDR3 here is CASSIDRQVWDEQFF. In DNA, the CDR3 is TGTGCCAGTAGTATAGACCGGCAGGTTTGGGATGAGCAGTTCTTC. V usage is TRBV19 and J usage is TRBJ2-1; D remains unclear. Germline V gene lookup returns CDR1 LNHDA and CDR2 SQIVND (reference sequence). Trimming left V 0 bases short and J 8 bases short, with 14 bases between. The CDR3 covers 15 residues.

This chain connects TRBV5-1 to TRBJ2-1; D ambiguous. The germline V gene encodes CDR1 SGHRS and CDR2 YFSETQ. V was pared by 4 bases and J by 5 bases, with 16 bases between. The CDR3 is made up of 15 amino acids. The CDR3 loop is CASSALLSGNNEQFF. The CDR3 DNA sequence: TGCGCCAGCAGCGCCCTACTATCAGGAAACAATGAGCAGTTCTTC. Full variable domain (outside the CDR3, taken from reference TRBV5-1 and TRBJ2-1): KAGVTQTPRYLIKTRGQQVTLSCSPISGHRSVSWYQQTPGQGLQFLFEYFSETQRNKGNFPGRFSGRQFSNSRSEMNVSTLELGDSALYLCASSALLSGNNEQFFGPGTRLTVL.